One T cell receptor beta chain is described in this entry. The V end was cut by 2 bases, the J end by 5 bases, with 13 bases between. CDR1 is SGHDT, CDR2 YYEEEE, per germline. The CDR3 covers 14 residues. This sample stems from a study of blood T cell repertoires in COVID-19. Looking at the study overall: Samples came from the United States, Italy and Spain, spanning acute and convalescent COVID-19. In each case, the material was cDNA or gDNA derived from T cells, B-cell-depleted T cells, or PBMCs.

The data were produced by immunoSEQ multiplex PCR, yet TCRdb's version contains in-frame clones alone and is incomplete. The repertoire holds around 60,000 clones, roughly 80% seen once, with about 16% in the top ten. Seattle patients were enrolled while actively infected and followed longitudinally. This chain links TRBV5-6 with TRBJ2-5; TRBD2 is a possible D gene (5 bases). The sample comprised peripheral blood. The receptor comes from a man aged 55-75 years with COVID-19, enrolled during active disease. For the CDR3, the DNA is TGTGCCAGCAGCTTACGGGATAACCTTGAGACCCAGTACTTC. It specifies CASSLRDNLETQYF. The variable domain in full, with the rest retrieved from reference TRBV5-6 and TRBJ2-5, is DAGVTQSPTHLIKTRGQQVTLRCSPKSGHDTVSWYQQALGQGPQFIFQYYEEEERQRGNFPDRFSGHQFPNYSSELNVNALLLGDSALYLCASSLRDNLETQYFGPGTRLLVL.